At least ten counts were recorded for the clone carrying this T cell receptor beta chain. Its cognate antigen is unknown. TCRdb re-derived calls from the 5' RACE reads in MiXCR, one entry per CDR3 protein. The data contain about 22,000 distinct CDR3 sequences, 4.7% of them singletons. These data are taken from a study of early T cells in non-severe SARS-CoV-2 infection. Study details: From unsorted whole blood, bulk RNA was sequenced, and the chains remained unpaired. Points from the study as a whole: Anti-spike CD8 responses were favored by VDJdb matching, which missed private and CD4 specificities.

V lost 7 bases, J lost 8 bases, and 9 bases lay in between. CDR1 and CDR2 from the germline V gene are MNHEY and SVGEGT. The CDR3 totals 12 residues. The TCR sequence derives from an adult who was a healthcare worker with PCR-confirmed SARS-CoV-2 infection or an uninfected control (not recorded which). The sequencing sample was made of whole blood. The rearrangement links TRBV6-2 or TRBV6-3 to TRBJ1-6, with unresolved D. The CDR3 coding sequence is TGTGCCAGCACCCTAGAGGATTCACCCCTCCACTTT. This sequence encodes CASTLEDSPLHF.